This T cell receptor (beta chain) stems from a study of regulatory T cells in long-lasting Graves disease. Time point defined: newly diagnosed GD, antithyroid drugs for less than 3 months. After RNA was extracted from PBMCs, the TCR library was made from it. Construction of the TCR beta libraries employed iRepertoire HTBI primers in conjunction with Arm-PCR of CDR3 regions. Via MiXCR, TCRdb re-called the multiplex PCR reads, giving one row per CDR3 protein. The table shows fewer than 650,000 distinct CDR3 sequences, with roughly 16% occurring only once. The V and J ends lost 5 bases and 10 bases respectively, with 13 bases between them. Germline loops: CDR1 MNHNS, CDR2 SASEGT. The CDR3 totals 12 residues. The data were also submitted as part of a second study, on T cells in Graves' hyperthyroidism and ophthalmopathy. From that study: Stable hyperthyroidism: no ophthalmopathy progression over 18 months of follow-up. Diagnostic decisions used clinical symptoms, serum thyroxine and TRAb, thyroid ultrasound and orbital computed tomography. HTBI primers were employed in a first-round RT-PCR of the TCR CDR3.

The input for sequencing was peripheral blood mononuclear cells (PBMCs), taken at new diagnosis, from a patient treated with antithyroid drugs. The V and J genes are TRBV6-1 and TRBJ2-3, with D perhaps TRBD2 (6 bases). This TCR was recovered from a woman aged 25 to 39 with Graves disease. Written as DNA, the CDR3 is TGTGCCAGCAGTAAGGGGACTGGGGCGCAGTATTTT. The encoded protein is CASSKGTGAQYF.